A selection of T cell receptor beta chains follows, all from one sample in a study of blood T cell repertoires in COVID-19. Sequencing used immunoSEQ multiplex PCR; TCRdb keeps in-frame clones, though not all of them. The profile shows roughly 140,000 clones, around 90% of them singletons. Sequenced sample: peripheral blood. These receptors all stem from a man between 65 and 85 years old with acute or convalescent COVID-19. Each CDR3 is given with its conserved first and last residue. The D gene is left open where the match is weak. Some rows mark clone size as missing; the rest say once, few, many or name a class of expanded clone.

j_call clone_size v_call cdr3_length d_call cdr3_aa cdr3_nt
TRBJ1-5 . TRBV18 14 . CASSQARGDQPQHF TGTGCCAGCTCACAGGCCCGCGGGGATCAGCCCCAGCATTTT
TRBJ1-5 few TRBV2 17 TRBD1 CASSVNPGQGGEQPQHF TGTGCCAGCAGTGTAAACCCGGGACAGGGGGGAGAACAGCCCCAGCATTTT
TRBJ1-4 . TRBV3-1/TRBV3-2 14 . CASSHEPTNEKLFF TGTGCCAGCAGCCACGAGCCAACTAATGAAAAACTGTTTTTT
TRBJ1-4 . TRBV2 16 TRBD1 CASPPLSGTGCEKLFF TGTGCCAGCCCACCTTTGTCCGGGACAGGGTGTGAAAAACTGTTTTTT
TRBJ2-5 . TRBV6-5 13 TRBD1 CASIQDRGETQYF TGTGCCAGCATCCAGGACAGGGGCGAGACCCAGTACTTC
TRBJ1-1 . TRBV5-4 18 . CASSQSGRSSFLNAEAFF TGTGCCAGCAGCCAATCAGGGCGCTCCTCCTTTTTGAACGCTGAAGCTTTCTTT
TRBJ1-2 . TRBV6-1 15 . CASSPLRQLNYGYTF TGTGCCAGCAGTCCCCTAAGACAGCTTAACTATGGCTACACCTTC
TRBJ1-1 . TRBV5-1 13 TRBD1 CASRRQGNTEAFF TGCGCCAGCAGACGACAGGGAAACACTGAAGCTTTCTTT
TRBJ1-2 few TRBV29-1 14 . CSVTDSPSNYGYTF TGCAGCGTGACGGACAGCCCATCTAACTATGGCTACACCTTC
TRBJ1-2 few TRBV28 13 . CASSLKLYDGYTF TGTGCCAGCAGTTTAAAACTCTATGATGGCTACACCTTC
TRBJ1-1 . TRBV7-6 16 . CASSPQSGVTNTEAFF TGTGCCAGCAGCCCCCAGTCGGGGGTCACGAACACTGAAGCTTTCTTT
TRBJ2-5 . TRBV12-3/TRBV12-4 13 TRBD1 CASSLGQGETQYF TGTGCCAGCAGTTTAGGACAGGGGGAGACCCAGTACTTC
TRBJ1-3 . TRBV18 15 . CASSPPGSSGNTIYF TGTGCCAGCTCTCCTCCGGGGAGCTCTGGAAACACCATATATTTT
TRBJ1-1 . TRBV11-1 14 . CASSLEVTGTEAFF TGTGCCAGCAGCTTAGAAGTGACGGGCACTGAAGCTTTCTTT
TRBJ1-2 . TRBV28 12 . CASSWGDYGYTF TGTGCCAGCAGTTGGGGAGACTATGGCTACACCTTC
TRBJ1-2 . TRBV27 13 . CASSFDRSYGYTF TGTGCCAGCAGTTTCGACAGAAGCTATGGCTACACCTTC
TRBJ1-1 . TRBV6-5 15 TRBD1 CASSRDRGRETEAFF TGTGCCAGCAGCCGGGACAGGGGGCGTGAGACTGAAGCTTTCTTT
TRBJ2-7 . TRBV6-2/TRBV6-3 16 TRBD2 CASSPLLAGPLYEQYF TGTGCCAGCAGTCCCCTCCTAGCGGGTCCCCTCTACGAGCAGTACTTC
TRBJ2-5 . TRBV19 12 TRBD2 CASRLAGETQYF TGTGCCAGTCGGCTAGCGGGAGAGACCCAGTACTTC
TRBJ2-2 . TRBV5-4 16 TRBD1 CASSLPGQGNTGELFF TGTGCCAGCAGCTTACCGGGACAGGGGAACACCGGGGAGCTGTTTTTT
TRBJ2-7 . TRBV3-1/TRBV3-2 13 . CASSQSGYYEQYF TGTGCCAGCAGCCAGTCCGGGTACTACGAGCAGTACTTC
TRBJ2-1 . TRBV7-2 13 . CASSRPWESEQFF TGTGCCAGCAGCAGACCTTGGGAGAGTGAGCAGTTCTTC
TRBJ2-5 . TRBV5-1 11 . CASSLRTTQYF TGCGCCAGCAGCTTGCGAACTACCCAGTACTTC
TRBJ1-6 . TRBV28 16 . CASSFGGKGRNSPLHF TGTGCCAGCAGTTTTGGAGGGAAGGGCCGAAATTCACCCCTCCACTTT
TRBJ2-7 . TRBV27 15 . CASSLSNPGIHEQYF TGTGCCAGCAGTTTATCGAATCCAGGGATCCACGAGCAGTACTTC
TRBJ2-3 . TRBV11-3 14 . CASSRRAFPDTQYF TGTGCCAGCAGTCGAAGAGCTTTCCCAGATACGCAGTATTTT
TRBJ2-1 . TRBV23-1 16 TRBD2 CASNRTSGRRHNEQFF TGCGCCAGCAATAGGACTAGCGGGAGGAGACACAATGAGCAGTTCTTC
TRBJ2-1 . TRBV3-1/TRBV3-2 15 TRBD1 CASSRGQGYYNEQFF TGTGCCAGCAGTCGGGGACAGGGGTATTACAATGAGCAGTTCTTC
TRBJ1-2 . TRBV6-5 15 . CASSYSHREGYGYTF TGTGCCAGCAGTTACTCCCACAGGGAGGGCTATGGCTACACCTTC
TRBJ2-2 . TRBV7-9 17 TRBD1 CASSLRGQLPGTGELFF TGTGCCAGCAGCTTACGGGGACAGCTGCCGGGCACCGGGGAGCTGTTTTTT
TRBJ2-5 once TRBV5-4 15 TRBD1 CASSAGTGTKETQYF TGTGCCAGCAGCGCCGGGACAGGAACAAAAGAGACCCAGTACTTC
TRBJ2-5 . TRBV2 13 . CASSPDRLETQYF TGTGCCAGCAGTCCAGACAGATTGGAGACCCAGTACTTC
TRBJ2-5 . TRBV6-2/TRBV6-3 15 TRBD2 CASSNMGLAGGGQYF TGTGCCAGCAGCAACATGGGACTAGCGGGGGGCGGGCAGTACTTC
TRBJ2-7 . TRBV6-1 15 . CASSEANTGLGKQYF TGTGCCAGCAGTGAAGCGAACACCGGCCTCGGGAAGCAGTACTTC
TRBJ1-1 . TRBV5-6 16 . CASSLVAGADLTEAFF TGTGCCAGCAGCTTGGTGGCAGGGGCAGATTTGACTGAAGCTTTCTTT
TRBJ1-2 . TRBV28 14 TRBD1 CASSLDRSNYGYTF TGTGCCAGCAGTTTGGACAGGTCGAACTATGGCTACACCTTC
TRBJ1-1 . TRBV20-1 10 . CSAHQGWAFF TGCAGTGCCCATCAGGGGTGGGCTTTCTTT
TRBJ1-5 . TRBV20-1 13 TRBD1 CSASRGQHQPQHF TGCAGTGCTAGTAGGGGGCAACATCAGCCCCAGCATTTT